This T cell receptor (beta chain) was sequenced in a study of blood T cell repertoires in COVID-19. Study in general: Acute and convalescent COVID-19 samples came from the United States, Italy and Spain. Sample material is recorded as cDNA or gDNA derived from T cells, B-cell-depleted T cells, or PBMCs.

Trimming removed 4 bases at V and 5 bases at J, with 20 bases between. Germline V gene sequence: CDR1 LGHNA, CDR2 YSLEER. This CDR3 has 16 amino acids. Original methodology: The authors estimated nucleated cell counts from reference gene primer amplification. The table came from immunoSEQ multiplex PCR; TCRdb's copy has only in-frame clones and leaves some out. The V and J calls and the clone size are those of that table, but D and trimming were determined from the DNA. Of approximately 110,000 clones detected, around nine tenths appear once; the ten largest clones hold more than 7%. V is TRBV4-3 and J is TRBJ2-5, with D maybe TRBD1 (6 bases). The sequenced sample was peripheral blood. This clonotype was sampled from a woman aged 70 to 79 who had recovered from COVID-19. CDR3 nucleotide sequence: TGCGCCAGCAGCCCCCAAGGCAGGGGCCCCGGGGAGACCCAGTACTTC. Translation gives CASSPQGRGPGETQYF.